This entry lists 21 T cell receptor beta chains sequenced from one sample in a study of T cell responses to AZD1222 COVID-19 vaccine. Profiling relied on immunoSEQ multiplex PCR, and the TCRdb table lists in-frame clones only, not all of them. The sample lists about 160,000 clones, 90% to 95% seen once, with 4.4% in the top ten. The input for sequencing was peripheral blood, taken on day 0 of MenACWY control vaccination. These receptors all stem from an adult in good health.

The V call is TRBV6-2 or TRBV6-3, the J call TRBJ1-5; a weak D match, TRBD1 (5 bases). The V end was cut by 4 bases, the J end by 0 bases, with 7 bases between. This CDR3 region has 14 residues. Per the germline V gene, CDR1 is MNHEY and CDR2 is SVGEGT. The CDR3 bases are TGTGCCAGCAGTTGGGACGTTAGCAATCAGCCCCAGCATTTT. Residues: CASSWDVSNQPQHF.

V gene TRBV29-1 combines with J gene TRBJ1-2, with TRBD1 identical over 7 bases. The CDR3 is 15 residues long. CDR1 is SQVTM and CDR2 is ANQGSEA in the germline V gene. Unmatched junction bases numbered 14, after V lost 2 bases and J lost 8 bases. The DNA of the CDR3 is TGCAGCGTTGAAACCCTAATGGAGGGGGCACGCGGCTACACCTTC. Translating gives CSVETLMEGARGYTF.

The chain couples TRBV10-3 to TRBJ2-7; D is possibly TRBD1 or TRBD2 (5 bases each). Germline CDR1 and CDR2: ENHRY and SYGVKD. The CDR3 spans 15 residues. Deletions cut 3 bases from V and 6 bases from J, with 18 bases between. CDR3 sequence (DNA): TGTGCCATCAGTGAAAGGGCCGGGACCCTCAGCGAGCAGTACTTC. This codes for CAISERAGTLSEQYF.

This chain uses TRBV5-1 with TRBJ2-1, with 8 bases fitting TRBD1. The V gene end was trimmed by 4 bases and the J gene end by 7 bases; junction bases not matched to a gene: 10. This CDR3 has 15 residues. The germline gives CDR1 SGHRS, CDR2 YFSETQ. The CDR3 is CASSPRTGNNNEQFF. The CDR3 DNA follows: TGCGCCAGCAGCCCCCGGACAGGGAACAATAATGAGCAGTTCTTC. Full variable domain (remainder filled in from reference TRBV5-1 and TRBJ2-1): KAGVTQTPRYLIKTRGQQVTLSCSPISGHRSVSWYQQTPGQGLQFLFEYFSETQRNKGNFPGRFSGRQFSNSRSEMNVSTLELGDSALYLCASSPRTGNNNEQFFGPGTRLTVL.

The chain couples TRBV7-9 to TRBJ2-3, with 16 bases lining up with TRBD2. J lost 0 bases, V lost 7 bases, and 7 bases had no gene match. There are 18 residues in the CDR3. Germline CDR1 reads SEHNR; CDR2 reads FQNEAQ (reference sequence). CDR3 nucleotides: TGTGCCAGCACCCCGGGACTAGCGGGAGGGCCTAGCACAGATACGCAGTATTTT. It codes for CASTPGLAGGPSTDTQYF.

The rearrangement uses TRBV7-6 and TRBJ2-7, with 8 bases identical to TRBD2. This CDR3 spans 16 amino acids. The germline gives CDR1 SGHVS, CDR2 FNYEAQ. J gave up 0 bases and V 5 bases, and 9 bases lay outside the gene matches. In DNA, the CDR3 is TGTGCCAGCAGCCTATTCCACGGGACTAGCTCCTACGAGCAGTACTTC. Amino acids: CASSLFHGTSSYEQYF.

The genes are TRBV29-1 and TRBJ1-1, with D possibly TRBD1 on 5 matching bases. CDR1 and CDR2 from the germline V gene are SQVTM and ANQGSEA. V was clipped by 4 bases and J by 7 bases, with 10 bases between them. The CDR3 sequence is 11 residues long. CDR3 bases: TGCAGCGTTGTAAGGGGCAGTGAAGCTTTCTTT. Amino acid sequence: CSVVRGSEAFF.

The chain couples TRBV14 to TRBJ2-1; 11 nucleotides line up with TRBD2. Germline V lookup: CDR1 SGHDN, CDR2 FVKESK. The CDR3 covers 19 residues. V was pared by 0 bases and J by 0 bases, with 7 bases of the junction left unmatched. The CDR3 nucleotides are TGTGCCAGCAGCCAAGAATGGCTAGCGGGAGGCGGCTCCTACAATGAGCAGTTCTTC. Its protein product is CASSQEWLAGGGSYNEQFF.

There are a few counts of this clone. CDR3 loop: CASSPRTRRGEQYF. The CDR3 DNA reads as TGTGCCAGTAGTCCCAGGACTAGACGTGGCGAGCAGTACTTC. The chain joins TRBV19 to TRBJ2-7, with TRBD2 matching 7 bases. Per germline, CDR1 LNHDA and CDR2 SQIVND (reference sequence). The CDR3 consists of 14 residues. Trimming cost V 5 bases and J 6 bases; bases outside gene matches: 10.

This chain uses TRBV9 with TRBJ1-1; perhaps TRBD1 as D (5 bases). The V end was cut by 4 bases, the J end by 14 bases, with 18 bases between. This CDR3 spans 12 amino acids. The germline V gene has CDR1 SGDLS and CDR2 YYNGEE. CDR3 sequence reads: CASSPSGTPGFF. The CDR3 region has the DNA TGTGCCAGCAGCCCCTCCGGGACCCCAGGGTTCTTT.

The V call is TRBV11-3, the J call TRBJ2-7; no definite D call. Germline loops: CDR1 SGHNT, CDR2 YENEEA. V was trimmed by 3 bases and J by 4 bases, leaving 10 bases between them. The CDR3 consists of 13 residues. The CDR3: CASSFLSGYEQYF. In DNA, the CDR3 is TGTGCCAGCAGCTTTTTATCCGGGTACGAGCAGTACTTC.

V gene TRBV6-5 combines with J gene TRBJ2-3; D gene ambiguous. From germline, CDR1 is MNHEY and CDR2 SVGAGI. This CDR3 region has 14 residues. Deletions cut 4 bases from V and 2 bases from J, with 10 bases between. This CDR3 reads CASSSGPATDTQYF. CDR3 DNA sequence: TGTGCCAGCAGTTCCGGACCCGCCACAGATACGCAGTATTTT.

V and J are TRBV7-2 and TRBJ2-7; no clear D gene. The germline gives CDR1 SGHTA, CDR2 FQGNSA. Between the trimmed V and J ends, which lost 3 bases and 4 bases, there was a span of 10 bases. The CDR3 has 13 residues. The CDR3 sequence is CASSFDVKYEQYF. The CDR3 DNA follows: TGTGCCAGCAGCTTCGACGTCAAGTACGAGCAGTACTTC.

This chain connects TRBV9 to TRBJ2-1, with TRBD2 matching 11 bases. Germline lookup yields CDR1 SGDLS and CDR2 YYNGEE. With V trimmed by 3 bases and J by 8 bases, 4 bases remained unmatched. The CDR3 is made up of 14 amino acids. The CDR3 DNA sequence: TGTGCCAGCAGCGCCCTTAGCGGGGGGGATGAGCAGTTCTTC. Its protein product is CASSALSGGDEQFF. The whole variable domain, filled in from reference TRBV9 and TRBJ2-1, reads DSGVTQTPKHLITATGQRVTLRCSPRSGDLSVYWYQQSLDQGLQFLIQYYNGEERAKGNILERFSAQQFPDLHSELNLSSLELGDSALYFCASSALSGGDEQFFGPGTRLTVL.

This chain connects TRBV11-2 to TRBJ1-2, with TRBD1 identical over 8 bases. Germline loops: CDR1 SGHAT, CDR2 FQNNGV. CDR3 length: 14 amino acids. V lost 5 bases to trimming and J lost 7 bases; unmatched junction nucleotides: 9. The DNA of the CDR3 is TGTGCCAGCAGCCTAGGACAGGGAATCGGTGGCTACACCTTC. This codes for CASSLGQGIGGYTF.

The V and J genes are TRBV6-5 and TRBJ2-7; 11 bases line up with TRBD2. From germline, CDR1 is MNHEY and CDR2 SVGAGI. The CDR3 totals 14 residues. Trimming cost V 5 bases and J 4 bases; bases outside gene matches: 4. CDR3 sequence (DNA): TGTGCCAGCAGTCCCGGGACTAGCGGTTACGAGCAGTACTTC. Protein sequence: CASSPGTSGYEQYF.

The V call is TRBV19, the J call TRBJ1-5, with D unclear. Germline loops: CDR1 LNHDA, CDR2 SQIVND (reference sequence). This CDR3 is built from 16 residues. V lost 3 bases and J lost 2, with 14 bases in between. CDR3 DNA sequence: TGTGCCAGTAGTATCCGCGAGGGTGCGGGCAATCAGCCCCAGCATTTT. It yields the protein CASSIREGAGNQPQHF.

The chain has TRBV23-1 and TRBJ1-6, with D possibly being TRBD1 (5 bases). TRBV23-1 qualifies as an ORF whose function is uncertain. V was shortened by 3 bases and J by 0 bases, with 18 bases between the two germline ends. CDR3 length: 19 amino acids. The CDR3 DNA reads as TGCGCCAGCAGTCATAGGAGGCAGACAGTAAGCTCCTATAATTCACCCCTCCACTTT. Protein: CASSHRRQTVSSYNSPLHF.

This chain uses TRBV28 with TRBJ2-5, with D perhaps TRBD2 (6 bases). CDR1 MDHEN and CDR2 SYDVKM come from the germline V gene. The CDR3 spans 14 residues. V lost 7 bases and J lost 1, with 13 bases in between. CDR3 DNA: TGTGCCAGCAAGAGGGGCGGGACCCAAGAGACCCAGTACTTC. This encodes CASKRGGTQETQYF. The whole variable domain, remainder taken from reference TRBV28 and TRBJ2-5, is DVKVTQSSRYLVKRTGEKVFLECVQDMDHENMFWYRQDPGLGLRLIYFSYDVKMKEKGDIPEGYSVSREKKERFSLILESASTNQTSMYLCASKRGGTQETQYFGPGTRLLVL.

CDR3 coding DNA: TGTGCCAGTAGTCCACAGGCCATCTCTGGAAACACCATATATTTT. Its translation is CASSPQAISGNTIYF. This chain links TRBV19 with TRBJ1-3, with D perhaps matching TRBD1 (5 bases). The CDR3 is 15 amino acids. Trimming removed 5 bases at V and 0 bases at J, with 11 bases between. Germline-derived CDR1 and CDR2 are LNHDA and SQIVND (reference sequence).

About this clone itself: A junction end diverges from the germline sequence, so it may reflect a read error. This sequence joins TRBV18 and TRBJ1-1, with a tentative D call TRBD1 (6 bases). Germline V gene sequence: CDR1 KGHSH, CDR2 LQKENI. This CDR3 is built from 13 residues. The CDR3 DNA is TGTGCCAGCTCACCGCACCGGGACACCGAAGCTTTCTTT. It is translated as CASSPHRDTEAFF.